This TCR beta chain was captured in a study of Tregs in tolerant kidney transplant recipients. TCRdb keeps only in-frame clones here, not all; method: immunoSEQ multiplex PCR. Of 20,000 to 25,000 clones listed, 81% were seen once; the top ten hold about 25%. Recipients received nonmyeloablative bone marrow transplants from related graft donors, with transient mixed chimerism. Unstimulated Tregs (CD4+CD25+CD127-) and CD4+CD25- non-Tregs were sorted from PBMCs. The sequencing here drew on CD8+ T cells from blood (PBMCs), taken 6 months after the transplant. The source is a human patient who received a combined kidney and bone marrow transplant. Some T cells may trace back to the graft donor.

The CDR3 DNA sequence: TGCGCCAGCAGTCTACAGTGGGCGCGCACAGATACGCAGTATTTT. Its protein product is CASSLQWARTDTQYF. The rearrangement uses TRBV4-3 and TRBJ2-3; D unclear. V gave up 6 bases and J gave up 1 base, with 14 bases separating them. Germline-derived CDR1 and CDR2 are LGHNA and YSLEER. The CDR3 runs to 15 residues.